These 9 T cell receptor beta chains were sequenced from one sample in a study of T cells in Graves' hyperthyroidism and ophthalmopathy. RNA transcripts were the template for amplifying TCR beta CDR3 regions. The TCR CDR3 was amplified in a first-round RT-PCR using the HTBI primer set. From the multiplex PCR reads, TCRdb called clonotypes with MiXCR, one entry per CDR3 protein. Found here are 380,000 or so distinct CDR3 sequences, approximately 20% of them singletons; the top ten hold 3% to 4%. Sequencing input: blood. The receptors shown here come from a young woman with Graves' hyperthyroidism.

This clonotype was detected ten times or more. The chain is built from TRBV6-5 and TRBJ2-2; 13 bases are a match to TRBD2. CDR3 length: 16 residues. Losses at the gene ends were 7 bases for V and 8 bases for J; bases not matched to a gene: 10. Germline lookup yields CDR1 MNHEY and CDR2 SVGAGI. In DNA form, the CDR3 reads TGTGCCAGCACACACCCGGGACTAGCGGGGTCGGGGGAGCTGTTTTTT. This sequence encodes CASTHPGLAGSGELFF.

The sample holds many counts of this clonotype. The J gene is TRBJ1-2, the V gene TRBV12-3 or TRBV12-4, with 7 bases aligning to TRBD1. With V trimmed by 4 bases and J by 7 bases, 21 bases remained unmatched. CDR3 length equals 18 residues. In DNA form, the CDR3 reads TGTGCCAGCAGTTCAGGCGGGAAAACAGGGGACATTTTTGCTGGCTACACCTTC. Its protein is CASSSGGKTGDIFAGYTF.

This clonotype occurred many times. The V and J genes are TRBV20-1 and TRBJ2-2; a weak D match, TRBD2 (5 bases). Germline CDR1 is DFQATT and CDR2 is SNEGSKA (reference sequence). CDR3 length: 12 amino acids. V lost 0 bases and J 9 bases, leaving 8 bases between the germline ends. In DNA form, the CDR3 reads TGCAGTGCTAGAGAGAGGGTTCGGGAGCTGTTTTTT. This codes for CSARERVRELFF.

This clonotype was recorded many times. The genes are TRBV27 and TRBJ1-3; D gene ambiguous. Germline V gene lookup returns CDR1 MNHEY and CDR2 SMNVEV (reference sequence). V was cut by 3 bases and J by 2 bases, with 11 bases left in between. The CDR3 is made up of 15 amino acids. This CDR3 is CASSFSVGPGNTIYF. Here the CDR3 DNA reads TGTGCCAGCAGTTTTTCGGTGGGTCCTGGAAACACCATATATTTT.

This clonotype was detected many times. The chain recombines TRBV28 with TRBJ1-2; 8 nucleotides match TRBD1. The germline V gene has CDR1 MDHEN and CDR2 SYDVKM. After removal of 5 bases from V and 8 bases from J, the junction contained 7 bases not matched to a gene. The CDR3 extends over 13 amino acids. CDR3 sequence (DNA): TGTGCCAGCAGTACAGGGGGAGGCGGCGGCTACACCTTC. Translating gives CASSTGGGGGYTF.

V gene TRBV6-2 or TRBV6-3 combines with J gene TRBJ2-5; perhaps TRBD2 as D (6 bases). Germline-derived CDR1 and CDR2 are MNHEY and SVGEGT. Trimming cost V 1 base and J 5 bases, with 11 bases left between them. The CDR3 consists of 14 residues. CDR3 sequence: CASSYWGDGETQYF. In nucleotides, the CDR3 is TGTGCCAGCAGTTACTGGGGGGACGGGGAGACCCAGTACTTC.

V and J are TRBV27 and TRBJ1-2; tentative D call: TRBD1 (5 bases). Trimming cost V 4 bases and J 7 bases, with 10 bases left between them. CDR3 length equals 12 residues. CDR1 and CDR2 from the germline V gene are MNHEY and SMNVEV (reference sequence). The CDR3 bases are TGTGCCAGCAGTTCCGCAGGGACTGGCTACACCTTC. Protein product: CASSSAGTGYTF.

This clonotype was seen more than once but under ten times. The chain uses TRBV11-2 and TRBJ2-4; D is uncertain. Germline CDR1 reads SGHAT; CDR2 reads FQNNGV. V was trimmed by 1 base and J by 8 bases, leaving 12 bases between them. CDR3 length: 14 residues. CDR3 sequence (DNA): TGTGCCAGCAGCTTAGCATTAGATAGGGACATTCAGTACTTC. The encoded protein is CASSLALDRDIQYF.

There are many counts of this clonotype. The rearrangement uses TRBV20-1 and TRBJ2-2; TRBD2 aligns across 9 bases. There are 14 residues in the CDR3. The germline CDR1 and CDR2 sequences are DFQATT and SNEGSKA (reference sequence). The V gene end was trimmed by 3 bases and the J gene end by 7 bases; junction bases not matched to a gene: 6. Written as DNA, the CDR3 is TGCAGTGCTAGTCGCGGGGGGGCCATCGGGGAGCTGTTTTTT. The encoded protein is CSASRGGAIGELFF.